One sample yielded the 19 T cell receptor beta chains listed below, sequenced in a study of control samples from healthy donors and cancer patients. Profiling relied on immunoSEQ multiplex PCR, and the TCRdb table lists in-frame clones only, not all of them. The sample records about 120,000 clones, over 75% being singletons. Material: PBMCs. These receptors came from an older woman with lung cancer.

The rearrangement links TRBV5-1 to TRBJ1-1; possible D gene TRBD1, 6 bases. The germline gives CDR1 SGHRS, CDR2 YFSETQ. The germline V and J ends were trimmed by 4 bases and 4 bases, with 29 bases remaining between them. The CDR3 extends over 19 amino acids. The CDR3 coding sequence is TGCGCCAGCAGCGATAAGATAAGCGGGACAAGGGGAGGGGGCACTGAAGCTTTCTTT. Amino acids: CASSDKISGTRGGGTEAFF.

V is TRBV6-5 and J is TRBJ2-7; 7 bases fit TRBD1. From germline, CDR1 is MNHEY and CDR2 SVGAGI. This CDR3 comprises 14 residues. Unmatched junction bases numbered 5, after V lost 6 bases and J lost 0 bases. CDR3 nucleotide sequence: TGTGCCAGCAGCCGGGACAGCTTCTCCTACGAGCAGTACTTC. It translates to CASSRDSFSYEQYF.

The count of this clone is one. V and J are TRBV6-5 and TRBJ2-3, with D unresolved. The CDR3 sequence is 12 residues long. Germline V gives CDR1 MNHEY, CDR2 SVGAGI. The ends were cut back, 2 bases at V and 3 bases at J, with 3 bases in the middle. CDR3 DNA sequence: TGTGCCAGCAGTTACGGTACAGATACGCAGTATTTT. Its translation is CASSYGTDTQYF.

The chain links TRBV28 to TRBJ2-7, with a weak D call TRBD2 (7 bases). Germline CDR1 is MDHEN and CDR2 is SYDVKM. The germline V and J ends were trimmed by 7 bases and 0 bases, with 16 bases remaining between them. The CDR3 spans 15 residues. The chain's CDR3 is CASTSWGGGSYEQYF. CDR3 nucleotides: TGTGCCAGCACCTCATGGGGAGGGGGCTCCTACGAGCAGTACTTC.

In this sample, this clone turned up once. The chain joins TRBV12-3 or TRBV12-4 to TRBJ1-2; D gene ambiguous. The CDR3 contains 12 residues. Trimming took off 3 bases at V and 5 bases at J, with 7 bases between the two ends. The DNA for the CDR3 is TGTGCCAGCAGTTTGAGGGATTATGGCTACACCTTC. As protein: CASSLRDYGYTF.

The CDR3 here is CASSAQGGYNEQFF. The CDR3 DNA follows: TGTGCCAGTAGTGCCCAGGGGGGGTACAATGAGCAGTTCTTC. This chain joins TRBV19 and TRBJ2-1; either TRBD1 or TRBD2 may supply D (7 bases each). Germline V gene data show CDR1 as LNHDA and CDR2 as SQIVND (reference sequence). The CDR3 loop spans 14 amino acids. V dropped 5 bases and J dropped 4 bases, with 12 bases sitting between them.

J is TRBJ2-5 and V is TRBV5-1; a possible D gene is TRBD1 (6 bases). This CDR3 has 14 residues. Between the trimmed V and J ends, which lost 4 bases and 4 bases, there was a span of 14 bases. Per the germline V gene, CDR1 is SGHRS and CDR2 is YFSETQ. CDR3 DNA: TGCGCCAGCAGCCCTTCAGGGGCAGGAGAGACCCAGTACTTC. Its protein product is CASSPSGAGETQYF. The whole variable domain, filled in from reference TRBV5-1 and TRBJ2-5, reads KAGVTQTPRYLIKTRGQQVTLSCSPISGHRSVSWYQQTPGQGLQFLFEYFSETQRNKGNFPGRFSGRQFSNSRSEMNVSTLELGDSALYLCASSPSGAGETQYFGPGTRLLVL.

V gene TRBV29-1 combines with J gene TRBJ2-3; possibly TRBD2 for D (6 bases). From germline, CDR1 is SQVTM and CDR2 ANQGSEA. The CDR3 spans 15 residues. V lost 7 bases to trimming and J lost 1 base, with 18 bases between them. The CDR3 sequence is CSAPDGGSGTDTQYF. For the CDR3, the DNA is TGCAGCGCCCCCGATGGAGGGAGCGGCACAGATACGCAGTATTTT.

The V and J genes are TRBV6-6 and TRBJ1-6; D gene uncertain. The length of the CDR3 is 15 residues. Germline V CDR1 and CDR2: MNHNY, SVGAGI (reference sequence). The germline V and J ends were trimmed by 5 bases and 7 bases, with 15 bases remaining between them. CDR3 nucleotides: TGTGCCAGCAGTCCCCCCGGGAGTCCCAATTCACCCCTCCACTTT. Its protein is CASSPPGSPNSPLHF.

The chain joins TRBV9 to TRBJ2-5; 9 bases are a match to TRBD2. V was clipped by 0 bases and J by 5 bases; unmatched bases: 5. Germline CDR1 and CDR2: SGDLS and YYNGEE. CDR3 length equals 15 residues. CDR3 sequence reads: CASSVGAGGHETQYF. As DNA, the CDR3 is TGTGCCAGCAGCGTAGGGGCGGGGGGGCACGAGACCCAGTACTTC. Filled out from reference TRBV9 and TRBJ2-5, the complete variable domain reads DSGVTQTPKHLITATGQRVTLRCSPRSGDLSVYWYQQSLDQGLQFLIQYYNGEERAKGNILERFSAQQFPDLHSELNLSSLELGDSALYFCASSVGAGGHETQYFGPGTRLLVL.

V is TRBV5-3 and J is TRBJ1-2, with unresolved D. TRBV5-3 counts as an open reading frame of uncertain function. This CDR3 region has 14 residues. V was clipped by 3 bases and J by 2 bases, with 11 bases between them. CDR3 bases: TGTGCCAGAAGCTCTGGACGGGGAAACTATGGCTACACCTTC. It is translated as CARSSGRGNYGYTF.

The rearrangement links TRBV5-4 to TRBJ2-3; TRBD2 matches at 11 bases. The CDR3 consists of 16 residues. V trimming: 5 bases; J trimming: 2 bases; junction bases outside the gene matches: 7. CDR1 and CDR2 from the germline V gene are SGHNT and YYREEE (reference sequence). CDR3 sequence (DNA): TGTGCCAGCAGGGCCACTAGCGGGGGCTCCACAGATACGCAGTATTTT. This translates into CASRATSGGSTDTQYF.

V gene TRBV30 combines with J gene TRBJ2-1, with D possibly TRBD1 on 5 matching bases. The CDR3 runs 13 residues. The V gene lost 0 bases and the J gene lost 9 bases, with 12 bases spanning the gap. Germline V gives CDR1 GTSNPN, CDR2 SVGIG (reference sequence). CDR3 coding DNA: TGTGCCTGGAGTGTACGAACTCAGGGTGAGCAGTTCTTC. Amino acids: CAWSVRTQGEQFF. The whole variable domain, remainder taken from reference TRBV30 and TRBJ2-1, is SQTIHQWPATLVQPVGSPLSLECTVEGTSNPNLYWYRQAAGRGLQLLFYSVGIGQISSEVPQNLSASRPQDRQFILSSKKLLLSDSGFYLCAWSVRTQGEQFFGPGTRLTVL.

Concerning this clone: This same CDR3 is encoded by further DNA sequences in the sample. The V gene is TRBV9, the J gene TRBJ1-1; D ambiguous. V lost 0 bases to trimming and J lost 1 base, with 7 bases between them. Germline V gene sequence: CDR1 SGDLS, CDR2 YYNGEE. CDR3 length equals 14 residues. The CDR3 DNA reads as TGTGCCAGCAGCGTAGGAGGGTCGAACACTGAAGCTTTCTTT. This gives the protein CASSVGGSNTEAFF.

J is TRBJ1-4 and V is TRBV5-1, with 7 bases identical to TRBD1. The CDR3 loop spans 14 amino acids. Trimming removed 7 bases from V and 9 bases from J; junction bases left unmatched: 12. Germline CDR1 SGHRS, CDR2 YFSETQ. The CDR3 DNA is TGCGCCAGCGGATTCGGGACAGAAGGGAAAAAACTGTTTTTT. It codes for CASGFGTEGKKLFF. The variable domain in full, with the rest retrieved from reference TRBV5-1 and TRBJ1-4, is KAGVTQTPRYLIKTRGQQVTLSCSPISGHRSVSWYQQTPGQGLQFLFEYFSETQRNKGNFPGRFSGRQFSNSRSEMNVSTLELGDSALYLCASGFGTEGKKLFFGSGTQLSVL.

The chain has TRBV6-5 and TRBJ1-5, with 8 bases lining up with TRBD1. The CDR3 is 15 amino acids. Trimming took 2 bases from V and 8 from J; bases not matched to a gene: 8. The germline V gene encodes CDR1 MNHEY and CDR2 SVGAGI. This chain's CDR3 is CASSYGQGANEPQHF. CDR3 DNA sequence: TGTGCCAGCAGTTACGGGCAGGGGGCAAATGAGCCCCAGCATTTT.

V is TRBV4-1 and J is TRBJ2-2; TRBD1 matches 7 bases. The junction had 13 bases not matched to a gene; V was cut back by 1 base and J by 2 bases. This CDR3 has 19 residues. CDR1 MGHRA and CDR2 YSYEKL come from the germline V gene. CDR3 nucleotides: TGCGCCAGCAGCCAAGTTATAGGTCAGCGGACAGGTAACACCGGGGAGCTGTTTTTT. Its translation is CASSQVIGQRTGNTGELFF.

The gene calls are TRBV3-1 (or the pseudogene TRBV3-2) and TRBJ2-5, with a possible D match to TRBD2 (6 bases). The ends were cut back, 2 bases at V and 0 bases at J, with 10 bases in the middle. Germline CDR1 is LGHDT and CDR2 is YNNKEL (reference sequence). The CDR3 spans 15 residues. The CDR3 bases are TGTGCCAGCAGCCAATATAGCGGAAACCAAGAGACCCAGTACTTC. It yields the protein CASSQYSGNQETQYF.

The chain joins TRBV7-9 to TRBJ1-5; D uncertain. The CDR3 is made up of 13 amino acids. Germline lookup yields CDR1 SEHNR and CDR2 FQNEAQ (reference sequence). The V gene lost 3 bases and the J gene lost 4 bases, with 7 bases spanning the gap. The CDR3 region is CASSFDGNQPQHF. The CDR3 DNA follows: TGTGCCAGCAGCTTCGATGGTAATCAGCCCCAGCATTTT. Looking up the rest from reference TRBV7-9 and TRBJ1-5 gives the full variable domain: DTGVSQNPRHKITKRGQNVTFRCDPISEHNRLYWYRQTLGQGPEFLTYFQNEAQLEKSRLLSDRFSAERPKGSFSTLEIQRTEQGDSAMYLCASSFDGNQPQHFGDGTRLSIL.